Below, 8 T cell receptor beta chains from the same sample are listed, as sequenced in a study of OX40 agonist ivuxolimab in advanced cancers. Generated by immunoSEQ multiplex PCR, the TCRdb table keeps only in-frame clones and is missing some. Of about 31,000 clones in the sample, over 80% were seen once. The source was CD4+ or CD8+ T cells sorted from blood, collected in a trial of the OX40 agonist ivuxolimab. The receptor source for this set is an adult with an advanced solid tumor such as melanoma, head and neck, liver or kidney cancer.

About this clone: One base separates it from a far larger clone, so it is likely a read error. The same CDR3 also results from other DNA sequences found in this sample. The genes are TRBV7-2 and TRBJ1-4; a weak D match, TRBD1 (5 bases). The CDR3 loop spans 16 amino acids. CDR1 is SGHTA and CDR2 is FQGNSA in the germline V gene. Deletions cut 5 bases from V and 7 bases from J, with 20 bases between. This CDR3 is CASSQDLPGVFEKLFF. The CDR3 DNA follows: TGTGCCAGCAGCCAAGATCTTCCGGGGGTTTTTGAAAAACTGTTTTTT.

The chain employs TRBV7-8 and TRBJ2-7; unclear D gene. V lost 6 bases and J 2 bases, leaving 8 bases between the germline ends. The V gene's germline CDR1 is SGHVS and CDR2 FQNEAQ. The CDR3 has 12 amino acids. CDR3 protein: CASSPSPYEQYF. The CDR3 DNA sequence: TGTGCCAGCAGTCCGTCTCCCTACGAGCAGTACTTC. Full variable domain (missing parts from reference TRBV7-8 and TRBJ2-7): GAGVSQSPRYKVAKRGQDVALRCDPISGHVSLFWYQQALGQGPEFLTYFQNEAQLDKSGLPSDRFFAERPEGSVSTLKIQRTQQEDSAVYLCASSPSPYEQYFGPGTRLTVT.

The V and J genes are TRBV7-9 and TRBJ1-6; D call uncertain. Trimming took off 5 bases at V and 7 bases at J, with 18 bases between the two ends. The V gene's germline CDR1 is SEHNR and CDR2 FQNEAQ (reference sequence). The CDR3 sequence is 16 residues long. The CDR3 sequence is CASSVPLDAVNSPLHF. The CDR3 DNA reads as TGTGCCAGCAGCGTTCCCCTCGATGCCGTCAATTCACCCCTCCACTTT. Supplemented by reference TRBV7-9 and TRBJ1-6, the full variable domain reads DTGVSQNPRHKITKRGQNVTFRCDPISEHNRLYWYRQTLGQGPEFLTYFQNEAQLEKSRLLSDRFSAERPKGSFSTLEIQRTEQGDSAMYLCASSVPLDAVNSPLHFGNGTRLTVT.

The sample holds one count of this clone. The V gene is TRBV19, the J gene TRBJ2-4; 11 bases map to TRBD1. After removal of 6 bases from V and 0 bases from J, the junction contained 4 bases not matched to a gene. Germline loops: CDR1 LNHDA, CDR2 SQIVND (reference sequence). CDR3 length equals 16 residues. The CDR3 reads CASRGQGELAKNIQYF. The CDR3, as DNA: TGTGCCAGTAGGGGACAGGGGGAACTAGCCAAAAACATTCAGTACTTC. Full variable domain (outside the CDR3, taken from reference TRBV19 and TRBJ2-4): DGGITQSPKYLFRKEGQNVTLSCEQNLNHDAMYWYRQDPGQGLRLIYYSQIVNDFQKGDIAEGYSVSREKKESFPLTVTSAQKNPTAFYLCASRGQGELAKNIQYFGAGTRLSVL.

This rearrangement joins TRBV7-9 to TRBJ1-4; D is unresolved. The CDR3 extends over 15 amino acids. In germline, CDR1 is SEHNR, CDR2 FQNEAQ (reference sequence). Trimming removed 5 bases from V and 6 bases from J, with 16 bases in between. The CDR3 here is CASSPLKDPYEKLFF. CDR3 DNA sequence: TGTGCCAGCAGCCCCCTCAAGGATCCGTATGAAAAACTGTTTTTT.

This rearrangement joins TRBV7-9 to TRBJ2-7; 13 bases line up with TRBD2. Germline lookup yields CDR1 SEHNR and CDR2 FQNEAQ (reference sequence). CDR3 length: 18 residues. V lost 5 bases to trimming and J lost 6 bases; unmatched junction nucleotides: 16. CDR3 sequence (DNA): TGTGCCAGCAGCCTCGGACTAGCGGGGGCGACAGGTGATGGCGAGCAGTACTTC. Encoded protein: CASSLGLAGATGDGEQYF.

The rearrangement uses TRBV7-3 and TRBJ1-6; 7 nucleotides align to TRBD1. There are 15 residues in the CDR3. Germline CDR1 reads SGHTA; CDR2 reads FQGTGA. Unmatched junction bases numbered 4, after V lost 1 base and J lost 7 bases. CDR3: CASSLNGRGNSPLHF. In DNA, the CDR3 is TGTGCCAGCAGCTTAAATGGCAGGGGGAATTCACCCCTCCACTTT.

As DNA, the CDR3 is TGTGCCAGCAGCTTACGACAGTTGAGAGATACTGAAGCTTTCTTT. This translates into CASSLRQLRDTEAFF. The chain carries TRBV13 and TRBJ1-1, with D possibly matching TRBD1 (5 bases). Deletions cut 2 bases from V and 5 bases from J, with 15 bases between. CDR3 length: 15 amino acids. CDR1 is PRHDT, CDR2 FYEKMQ, per germline (reference sequence).